This TCR beta chain derives from a study of T cell repertoires in cytomegalovirus infection. In the study overall: A matching HLA type, together with CMV infection, was signaled by public TCR beta signatures.

This clonotype was seen ten or more times. Its antigen is as yet unknown. V lost 0 bases and J lost 4, with 13 bases in between. CDR1 is SGHRS and CDR2 is YFSETQ in the germline V gene. CDR3 length equals 15 residues. A single record per CDR3 protein comes from TCRdb applying MiXCR to the reads. The profile shows about 260,000 distinct CDR3 sequences, 8% to 9.5% of them singletons. Findings of the study overall: Summed frequency of public TCR beta families distinguished CMV carriers with the relevant HLA. Across the ex vivo response, the dominant clonotypes were HLA-C-restricted CMV-specific TCR beta clonotypes.

The sample was PBMCs. The V call is TRBV5-1, the J call TRBJ1-1, with D possibly matching TRBD1 (5 bases). The sequence was obtained from a human donor in good health (CMV status not recorded). Some clones in this sample may be carry-over from other donors' samples. The CDR3 spells CASSLGGRVVTEAFF. DNA for the CDR3: TGCGCCAGCAGCTTGGGTGGCAGGGTCGTCACTGAAGCTTTCTTT.